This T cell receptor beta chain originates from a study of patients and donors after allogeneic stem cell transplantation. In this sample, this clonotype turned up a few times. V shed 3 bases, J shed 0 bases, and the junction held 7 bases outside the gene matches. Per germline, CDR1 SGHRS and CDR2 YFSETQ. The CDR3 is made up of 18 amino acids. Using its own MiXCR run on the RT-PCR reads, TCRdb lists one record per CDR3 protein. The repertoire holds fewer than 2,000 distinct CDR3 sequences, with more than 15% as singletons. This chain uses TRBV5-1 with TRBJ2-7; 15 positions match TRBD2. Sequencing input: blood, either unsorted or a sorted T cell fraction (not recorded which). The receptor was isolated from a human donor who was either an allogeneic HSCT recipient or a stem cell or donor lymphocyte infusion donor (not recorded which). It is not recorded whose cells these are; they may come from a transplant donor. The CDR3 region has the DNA TGCGCCAGCAGCTGGGGACTAGCGGGAGGCCCAAGCTCCTACGAGCAGTACTTC. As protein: CASSWGLAGGPSSYEQYF. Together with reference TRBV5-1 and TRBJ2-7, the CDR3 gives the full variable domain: KAGVTQTPRYLIKTRGQQVTLSCSPISGHRSVSWYQQTPGQGLQFLFEYFSETQRNKGNFPGRFSGRQFSNSRSEMNVSTLELGDSALYLCASSWGLAGGPSSYEQYFGPGTRLTVT.